These 14 T cell receptor beta chains originate from one sample sequenced in a study of blood T cell repertoires in COVID-19. TCRdb keeps only in-frame clones here, not all; method: immunoSEQ multiplex PCR. The repertoire holds over 400,000 clones, with about 89% as singletons. Sequencing input: peripheral blood. The receptors were gathered from a woman between 50 and 59 years old with COVID-19, enrolled during active disease.

CDR3 DNA: TGTGCCAGCAGCTTGCAGGAAAAACTGTTTTTT. It translates to CASSLQEKLFF. The J gene is TRBJ1-4, the V gene TRBV5-6, with D unclear. CDR3 size: 11 residues. V was shortened by 1 base and J by 8 bases, with 3 bases between the two germline ends. Germline V gene lookup returns CDR1 SGHDT and CDR2 YYEEEE.

The CDR3 DNA sequence: TGTGCTAGTGGTTTCATGACTAGCGGGGGTGCAGATACGCAGTATTTT. It codes for CASGFMTSGGADTQYF. V usage is TRBV12-5 and J usage is TRBJ2-3, with TRBD2 matching 12 bases. Losses at the gene ends were 3 bases for V and 4 bases for J; bases not matched to a gene: 5. The CDR3 has 16 amino acids. Germline V gene data show CDR1 as LGHNT and CDR2 as FRNRAP.

The chain uses TRBV6-4 and TRBJ2-3; 10 nucleotides line up with TRBD2. The V and J ends lost 5 bases and 0 bases, in that order; junction bases with no gene match: 8. The CDR3 loop spans 17 amino acids. Germline CDR1 MRHNA, CDR2 SNTAGT. The CDR3 here is CASSLTAGGPSTDTQYF. Written as DNA, the CDR3 is TGTGCCAGCAGTCTTACAGCGGGGGGGCCTAGCACAGATACGCAGTATTTT.

CDR3 sequence (DNA): TGTGCCAGCAGCGAAAGGGACACTACGAGCTCCTACGAGCAGTACTTC. Amino acids: CASSERDTTSSYEQYF. V and J are TRBV5-4 and TRBJ2-7, with D possibly being TRBD1 (6 bases). The CDR3 has 16 residues. The V gene's germline CDR1 is SGHNT and CDR2 YYREEE (reference sequence). V was trimmed by 4 bases and J by 0 bases, leaving 17 bases between them.

CDR3 protein: CAWRLLDLQFF. As DNA, the CDR3 is TGTGCCTGGAGATTACTAGACTTGCAGTTCTTC. The gene calls are TRBV30 and TRBJ2-1; perhaps TRBD2 as D (5 bases). This CDR3 has 11 residues. In germline, CDR1 is GTSNPN, CDR2 SVGIG (reference sequence). With 3 bases removed from V and 12 bases from J, the gap between germline ends came to 12 bases. Drawing the rest from reference TRBV30 and TRBJ2-1, the complete variable domain is SQTIHQWPATLVQPVGSPLSLECTVEGTSNPNLYWYRQAAGRGLQLLFYSVGIGQISSEVPQNLSASRPQDRQFILSSKKLLLSDSGFYLCAWRLLDLQFFGPGTRLTVL.

Here the CDR3 DNA reads TGTGCCAGCAGCCAGAACAGGGTTAACTATGGCTACACCTTC. Translation: CASSQNRVNYGYTF. The chain combines TRBV3-1 (or the pseudogene TRBV3-2) with TRBJ1-2; tentatively, D is TRBD1 (6 bases). Germline assignment: CDR1 LGHDT and CDR2 YNNKEL (reference sequence). Trimming removed 3 bases at V and 1 base at J, with 9 bases between. This CDR3 contains 14 residues.

The table lists this clone with a few counts. This sequence joins TRBV4-1 and TRBJ1-5, with TRBD1 as a possible D gene (6 bases). With 7 bases removed from V and 2 bases from J, the gap between germline ends came to 18 bases. CDR1 MGHRA and CDR2 YSYEKL come from the germline V gene. The CDR3 has 16 residues. The CDR3 protein is CASNPRGAFGNQPQHF. The CDR3 DNA follows: TGCGCCAGCAACCCCCGGGGGGCTTTTGGCAATCAGCCCCAGCATTTT.

V gene TRBV6-2 or TRBV6-3 combines with J gene TRBJ2-3, with 8 bases that match TRBD2. The CDR3 loop spans 14 amino acids. Germline CDR1 reads MNHEY; CDR2 reads SVGEGT. The V segment lost 2 bases and the J segment 9 bases; nucleotides outside the gene matches: 7. The DNA for the CDR3 is TGTGCCAGCAGTTACGAGCGGGGGTCCGGAACGCAGTATTTT. Translating gives CASSYERGSGTQYF.

The genes are TRBV30 and TRBJ1-4, with D tentatively TRBD1 (6 bases). The V gene's germline CDR1 is GTSNPN and CDR2 SVGIG (reference sequence). The CDR3 totals 15 residues. Trimming stripped 0 bases from V and 7 bases from J, with 15 bases between. The CDR3 region is CAWSVVGARGEKLFF. The CDR3 DNA is TGTGCCTGGAGTGTCGTGGGGGCGCGAGGTGAAAAACTGTTTTTT.

The chain links TRBV30 to TRBJ1-2, with TRBD1 as a possible D gene (6 bases). The CDR3 consists of 14 residues. The V end lost 3 bases, the J end lost 6 bases, and 17 bases lay between the germline ends. In germline, CDR1 is GTSNPN, CDR2 SVGIG (reference sequence). CDR3 in DNA: TGTGCCTGGAGACAGGGAGCTTGGTACGATGGCTACACCTTC. Its translation: CAWRQGAWYDGYTF.

The chain combines TRBV30 with TRBJ2-5; no clear D gene. From germline, CDR1 is GTSNPN and CDR2 SVGIG (reference sequence). The V end lost 4 bases, the J end lost 5 bases, and 8 bases lay between the germline ends. The CDR3 has 11 residues. This CDR3 reads CAWTARETQYF. CDR3 DNA sequence: TGTGCCTGGACAGCGCGGGAGACCCAGTACTTC.

A few counts support this clone. V usage is TRBV4-1 and J usage is TRBJ1-6; 7 bases line up with TRBD1. The junction had 8 bases not matched to a gene; V was cut back by 1 base and J by 8 bases. The CDR3 spans 16 residues. Germline V lookup: CDR1 MGHRA, CDR2 YSYEKL. CDR3 amino acids: CASSQGGRRGHSPLHF. The DNA of the CDR3 is TGCGCCAGCAGCCAAGGGGGCCGTAGGGGGCATTCACCCCTCCACTTT.

The chain couples TRBV6-4 to TRBJ1-6; D gene uncertain. Germline V lookup: CDR1 MRHNA, CDR2 SNTAGT. With 6 bases removed from V and 5 bases from J, the gap between germline ends came to 14 bases. The CDR3 sequence is 15 residues long. CDR3 coding DNA: TGTGCCAGCAGAGCCGAGGCGGCGCATAATTCACCCCTCCACTTT. Translated, it gives CASRAEAAHNSPLHF.

J is TRBJ2-5 and V is TRBV5-1; a possible D gene is TRBD2 (6 bases). V lost 2 bases to trimming and J lost 5 bases, with 16 bases between them. Germline values: CDR1 SGHRS, CDR2 YFSETQ. The CDR3 loop spans 15 amino acids. The CDR3: CASSLGLGGEETQYF. The DNA for the CDR3 is TGCGCCAGCAGCTTAGGGCTAGGAGGGGAGGAGACCCAGTACTTC.